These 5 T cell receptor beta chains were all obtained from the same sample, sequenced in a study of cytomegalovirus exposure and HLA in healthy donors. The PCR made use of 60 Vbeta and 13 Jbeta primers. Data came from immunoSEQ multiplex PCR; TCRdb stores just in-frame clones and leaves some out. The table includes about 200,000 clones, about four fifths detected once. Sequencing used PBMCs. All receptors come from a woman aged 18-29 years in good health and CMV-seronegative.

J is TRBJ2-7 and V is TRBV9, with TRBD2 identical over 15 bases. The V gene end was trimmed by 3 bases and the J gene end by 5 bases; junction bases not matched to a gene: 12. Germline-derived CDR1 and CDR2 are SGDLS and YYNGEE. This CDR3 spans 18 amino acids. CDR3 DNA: TGTGCCAGCAGCGGCCCGGGACTAGCGGGAGGAGGGTCCCACGAGCAGTACTTC. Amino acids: CASSGPGLAGGGSHEQYF.

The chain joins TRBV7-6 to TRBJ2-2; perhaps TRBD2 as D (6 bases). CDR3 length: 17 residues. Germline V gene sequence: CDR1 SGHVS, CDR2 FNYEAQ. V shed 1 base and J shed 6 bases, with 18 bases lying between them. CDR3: CASSLGGRDWSSGELFF. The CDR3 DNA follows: TGTGCCAGCAGCTTAGGCGGGCGGGACTGGTCCTCCGGGGAGCTGTTTTTT.

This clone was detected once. The CDR3 sequence: CASIYGGISDTQYF. As DNA, the CDR3 is TGTGCCAGCATCTACGGAGGGATTTCAGATACGCAGTATTTT. This rearrangement joins TRBV21-1 to TRBJ2-3; the D call in the table, TRBD2, was not verified against the DNA. TRBV21-1 is shown as a pseudogene. The CDR3 loop spans 14 amino acids.

This CDR3 is CASAPGQGPWAQHF. In DNA form, the CDR3 reads TGTGCCAGTGCCCCTGGACAGGGGCCTTGGGCCCAGCATTTT. The rearrangement links TRBV19 to TRBJ1-5, with TRBD1 identical over 9 bases. Losses at the gene ends were 8 bases for V and 11 bases for J; bases not matched to a gene: 13. The V gene's germline CDR1 is LNHDA and CDR2 SQIVND (reference sequence). The CDR3 has 14 residues.

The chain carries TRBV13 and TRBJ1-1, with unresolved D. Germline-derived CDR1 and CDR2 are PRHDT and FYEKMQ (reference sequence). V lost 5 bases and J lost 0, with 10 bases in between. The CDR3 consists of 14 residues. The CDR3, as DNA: TGTGCCAGCAGCCCTCCCAACATGAACACTGAAGCTTTCTTT. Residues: CASSPPNMNTEAFF.